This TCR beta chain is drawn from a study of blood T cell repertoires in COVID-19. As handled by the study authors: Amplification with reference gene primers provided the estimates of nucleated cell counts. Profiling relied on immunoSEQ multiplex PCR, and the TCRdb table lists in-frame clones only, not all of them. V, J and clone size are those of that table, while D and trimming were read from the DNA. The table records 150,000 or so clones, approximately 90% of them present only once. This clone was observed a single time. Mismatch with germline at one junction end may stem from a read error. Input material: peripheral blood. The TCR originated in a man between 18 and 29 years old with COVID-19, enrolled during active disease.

The CDR3 protein is CASSISGTGGFANEKLLF. The CDR3 nucleotides read TGTGCCAGCAGTATCTCGGGGACAGGGGGTTTTGCTAATGAAAAACTGCTTTTT. The V gene is TRBV28, the J gene TRBJ1-4; 11 nucleotides match TRBD1. Germline CDR1 reads MDHEN; CDR2 reads SYDVKM. CDR3 length: 18 residues. Combining the CDR3 with reference TRBV28 and TRBJ1-4 gives the whole variable domain DVKVTQSSRYLVKRTGEKVFLECVQDMDHENMFWYRQDPGLGLRLIYFSYDVKMKEKGDIPEGYSVSREKKERFSLILESASTNQTSMYLCASSISGTGGFANEKLLFGSGTQLSVL.